Sequencing of this T cell receptor beta chain was carried out in a study of blood T cell repertoires in COVID-19 (dated by TCRdb to 2020 to 2022). Describing the broader study: The collaborator samples originated in the United States, Italy and Spain and spanned the acute and convalescent phases of COVID-19. The material from the prospective study consisted of cDNA or gDNA derived from T cells, B-cell-depleted T cells, or PBMCs. The dataset comprised deeply sampled blood TCRbeta repertoires from subjects exposed to, actively infected with, or recovered from COVID-19. A freely available public database, intended as a resource for researchers studying the immune response to SARS-CoV-2, is where the repertoires were released. The samples were drawn from the first 160 participants of the ongoing ImmuneRACE study and from some 1,300 subjects provided by 6 global collaborators. Sample metadata almost always included a de-identified subject ID, COVID-19 status, age in years and sex. Where HLA class I and class II types were available, the types were taken from metadata supplied by the sample provider, not from assay-based typing. The paper's findings and limits, for the study overall: Clinical and demographic metadata were provided uncurated, with the amount varying by source and participant.

Each collaborating institution followed its own protocols to collect whole blood in K2EDTA tubes. For TCRbeta analysis, collaborator samples were shipped as frozen whole blood, as isolated PBMCs, or as DNA extracted from either sample type. TCRbeta CDR3 regions were amplified from genomic DNA using the immunoSEQ Assay, a bias-controlled multiplex PCR. In the paper's pipeline: Nucleated cell counts per sample were estimated from amplification of reference gene primers within the assay. To quantify the absolute abundance of each unique TCRbeta CDR3 rearrangement, sequence reads were collapsed and filtered. For each sample, productive Simpson clonality was calculated by taking the square root of Simpson's diversity index across productive rearrangements. TCRdb provides this immuneACCESS table in a form limited to in-frame rearrangements. Some clones are lacking; in checked studies, under half of them reflect an unresolved V gene, and why the rest are absent is not known. Clone size and V and J calls were adopted from that table, with D and trimming inferred from the DNA. This sample comprises approximately 210,000 clones, 80% to 90% of them detected only once. The top ten clonotypes cover about 7.3% of the sample.

With regard to this clone: Its antigen is currently not known. The input lacks base qualities; no much larger clone sits a single base away.

Between the V and J ends, shortened by 0 bases and 7 bases respectively, the junction contains 9 bases. From cysteine to phenylalanine, the CDR3 is 14 amino acids long. The CDR3 DNA has 42 bases and is translated from base 1. From a lookup of the germline V gene (reference sequence), CDR1 and CDR2 are WNHNN and SYGVQD. The chain was built from TRBV10-1 and TRBJ1-4, with the identity of the D gene unclear. The sequenced sample was peripheral blood. The TCR comes from a woman aged 45-60 years with active or convalescent COVID-19. The DNA reads as follows: TGCGCCAGCAGTGAGTCCCCGGTCTCTGAAAAACTGTTTTTT. Translated, this gives CASSESPVSEKLFF.